The rows below give T cell receptor beta chains drawn from one sample of a study of CD8+CD57+ T cells in acquired aplastic anemia. In TCRdb, the reads were re-called with MiXCR into one record per CDR3 protein. The sample lists 450,000 to 550,000 distinct CDR3 sequences, more than 25% occurring once. The sample taken for sequencing was sorted CD4+, CD8+, or CD8+CD57+ T cells (not recorded which) from PBMCs. The source of these receptors is a human donor with aplastic anemia. The CDR3 runs from the conserved cysteine through the conserved F or W. D genes are given only for firm matches. The size field is filled for only some rows; it gives once, few, many or a size class.

v_call	clone_size	j_call	d_call	cdr3_nt	cdr3_aa
TRBV24-1	once	TRBJ2-3	TRBD1	TGTGCCACCAGTGATTCCGGGACAGGGGGCGCCGATACGCAGTATTTT	CATSDSGTGGADTQYF
TRBV25-1	few	TRBJ2-3	NA	TGTGCCAGCAGTGAATATCGTGGTTATTCTACGCAGTATTTT	CASSEYRGYSTQYF
TRBV19	few	TRBJ2-1	TRBD2	TGTGCCAGTAGTCGGACTAGCGGGAGGGGAGACAATGAGCAGTTCTTC	CASSRTSGRGDNEQFF
TRBV6-1	NA	TRBJ1-1	NA	TGTGCCAGCAGTGAACGGGGCGCTTTCTTT	CASSERGAFF
TRBV29-1	many	TRBJ2-2	TRBD2	TGCAGCGGCCGGAGTATAGCGGGAGGTACCGGGGAGCTGTTTTTT	CSGRSIAGGTGELFF
TRBV19	many	TRBJ2-2	NA	TGTGCCAGTATCGAGACATTGGCCGGGGAGCTGTTTTTT	CASIETLAGELFF
TRBV2	many	TRBJ2-7	TRBD1	TGTGCCAGCAGGGAGACAGGGCGCGAGCAGTACTTC	CASRETGREQYF
TRBV20-1	few	TRBJ1-2	NA	TGCAGTGCCCCAAAAAGGGGGAGGGGTCTACTTGACTATGGCTACACCTTC	CSAPKRGRGLLDYGYTF
TRBV15	NA	TRBJ1-2	NA	TGTGCCACCAGCAGAGATACGGGTTGGGTGGGCTACACCTTC	CATSRDTGWVGYTF
TRBV7-3	NA	TRBJ1-2	NA	TGTGCCAGCACCGACTACACCTTC	CASTDYTF
TRBV6-5	NA	TRBJ1-1	NA	TGTGCCAGCAGTTACTCGCCCGGGGGGAACACTGAAGCTTTCTTT	CASSYSPGGNTEAFF
TRBV10-3	many	TRBJ1-5	TRBD1	TGTGCCACTAGACAGGGGACCATCAATCAGCCCCAGCATTTT	CATRQGTINQPQHF
TRBV20-1	NA	TRBJ2-3	TRBD2	TGCAGTGCTCGAGAAGCGGGAGGGGGGGAGTATTTT	CSAREAGGGEYF
TRBV19	NA	TRBJ1-5	NA	TGTGCCTGGAGTAATGGGGTTGATCAGCCCCAGCATTTT	CAWSNGVDQPQHF
TRBV9	many	TRBJ1-2	NA	TGTGCCAGCAGCGTAGACCGAGGATCGATCTATGGCTACACCTTC	CASSVDRGSIYGYTF
TRBV25-1	NA	TRBJ1-6	TRBD1	TGTGCCAGCAAGCAGGGGGCGGTGGGATCACCCCTCCACTTT	CASKQGAVGSPLHF
TRBV6-5	NA	TRBJ2-7	TRBD1	TGTGCCAGCAGTTGGAAAGGGGGCGGGTACGAGCAGTACTTC	CASSWKGGGYEQYF
TRBV6-1	few	TRBJ1-2	TRBD1	TGTGCCAGCAGCCGTCGGGGACAGGGGTATGGCTACACCTTC	CASSRRGQGYGYTF
TRBV12-3/TRBV12-4	few	TRBJ1-1	NA	TGTGCCAGCAGTTTAGTTGACGCAGGAGCGGACACTGAAGCTTTCTTT	CASSLVDAGADTEAFF
TRBV19	NA	TRBJ2-2	TRBD2	TGTGCCAGTAATCGAGCGGGAGCCGGGGAGCTGTTTTTT	CASNRAGAGELFF
TRBV7-2	many	TRBJ1-5	NA	TGTGCCAGCAGCTTAGGACTAGGAAGCAATCAGCCCCAGCATTTT	CASSLGLGSNQPQHF